This entry lists 9 T cell receptor beta chains sequenced from one sample in a study of blood T cell repertoires in COVID-19. Clones were read by immunoSEQ multiplex PCR, and TCRdb kept only the in-frame ones, dropping some. The sample gives some 260,000 clones, approximately 82% of which show up once; about 3% is in the top ten. Sequencing used peripheral blood. These receptor sequences come from a woman under 30 with acute or convalescent COVID-19.

The rearrangement uses TRBV10-1 and TRBJ2-1; a possible D gene is TRBD1 (7 bases). With 7 bases removed from V and 4 bases from J, the gap between germline ends came to 17 bases. Germline CDR1 reads WNHNN; CDR2 reads SYGVQD (reference sequence). This CDR3 spans 15 amino acids. CDR3 region: CASISTGEAYNEQFF. CDR3 DNA: TGCGCCAGCATTAGCACAGGGGAGGCGTACAATGAGCAGTTCTTC.

This CDR3 reads CASRGDRDTEAFF. Here the CDR3 DNA reads TGTGCCAGCAGGGGTGACAGGGACACTGAAGCTTTCTTT. V gene TRBV13 combines with J gene TRBJ1-1, with 7 bases that match TRBD1. Germline V CDR1 and CDR2: PRHDT, FYEKMQ (reference sequence). With V trimmed by 6 bases and J by 3 bases, 4 bases remained unmatched. This CDR3 is built from 13 residues.

The rearrangement links TRBV4-3 to TRBJ1-2; 10 positions agree with TRBD1. V was clipped by 5 bases and J by 2 bases; unmatched bases: 2. Germline loops: CDR1 LGHNA, CDR2 YSLEER. There are 14 residues in the CDR3. The CDR3: CASSADRGNYGYTF. CDR3 DNA: TGCGCCAGCAGCGCGGACAGGGGGAACTATGGCTACACCTTC.

This clone was detected ten times or more. The V gene is TRBV7-2, the J gene TRBJ1-1; D perhaps matches TRBD1 (5 bases). The germline V and J ends were trimmed by 8 bases and 4 bases, with 17 bases remaining between them. This CDR3 spans 14 amino acids. CDR1 and CDR2 from the germline V gene are SGHTA and FQGNSA. Here the CDR3 DNA reads TGTGCCAGCTCAGGGAGGCAGGGAAGCACTGAAGCTTTCTTT. Amino acids: CASSGRQGSTEAFF.

The chain has TRBV11-2 and TRBJ2-3, with 9 bases aligning to TRBD2. The V segment lost 3 bases and the J segment 6 bases; nucleotides outside the gene matches: 1. This CDR3 is 13 amino acids long. The germline gives CDR1 SGHAT, CDR2 FQNNGV. Written as DNA, the CDR3 is TGTGCCAGCAGCTTGGGACTAGCCGATACGCAGTATTTT. Encoded protein: CASSLGLADTQYF.

This clone was observed once. The CDR3 nucleotides read TGTGCCAGCAGTCCCGGACAGGGGAGGACTGAAGCTTTCTTT. The encoded protein is CASSPGQGRTEAFF. The chain uses TRBV28 and TRBJ1-1; 9 positions match TRBD1. This CDR3 has 14 residues. Losses at the gene ends were 5 bases for V and 5 bases for J; bases not matched to a gene: 6. The germline V gene has CDR1 MDHEN and CDR2 SYDVKM.

The chain recombines TRBV5-6 with TRBJ2-5, with 12 positions matching TRBD1. Germline values: CDR1 SGHDT, CDR2 YYEEEE. The CDR3 is 15 residues long. V was pared by 4 bases and J by 5 bases, with 6 bases of the junction left unmatched. The CDR3, as DNA: TGTGCCAGCAGCCCTGGGACAGGGGGCTTTGAGACCCAGTACTTC. Translated: CASSPGTGGFETQYF.

J is TRBJ1-1 and V is TRBV5-1; D perhaps matches TRBD1 (5 bases). V lost 0 bases, J lost 5 bases, and 17 bases lay in between. The CDR3 spans 16 residues. Per germline, CDR1 SGHRS and CDR2 YFSETQ. This CDR3 reads CASSLAYGGGGTEAFF. In DNA, the CDR3 is TGCGCCAGCAGCTTGGCCTACGGGGGAGGAGGGACTGAAGCTTTCTTT.

The rearrangement joins TRBV27 to TRBJ1-2; 7 positions agree with TRBD1. Unmatched junction bases numbered 4, after V lost 0 bases and J lost 3 bases. The CDR3 sequence is 15 residues long. Germline V CDR1 and CDR2: MNHEY, SMNVEV (reference sequence). Here the CDR3 DNA reads TGTGCCAGCAGTTTATCGGCCAGGGGGGACTATGGCTACACCTTC. Amino acids: CASSLSARGDYGYTF.